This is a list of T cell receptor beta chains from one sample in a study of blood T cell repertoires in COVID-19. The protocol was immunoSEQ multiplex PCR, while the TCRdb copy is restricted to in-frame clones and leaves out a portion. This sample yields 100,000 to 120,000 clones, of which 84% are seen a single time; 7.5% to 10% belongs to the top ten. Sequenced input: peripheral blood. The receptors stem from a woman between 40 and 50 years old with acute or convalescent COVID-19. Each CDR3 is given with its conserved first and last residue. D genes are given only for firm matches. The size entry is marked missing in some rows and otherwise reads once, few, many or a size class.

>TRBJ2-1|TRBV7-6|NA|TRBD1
TGTGCCAGCAGCTTAGCGGGGACAGCCTCCTACAATGAGCAGTTCTTC
CASSLAGTASYNEQFF
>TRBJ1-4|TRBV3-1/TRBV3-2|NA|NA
TGTGCCAGCAGCCAACCCGGGGGGGAAAAACTGTTTTTT
CASSQPGGEKLFF
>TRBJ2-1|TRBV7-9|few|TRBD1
TGTGCCAGCAGCTCCCAGGGACAGGTCTCAGGCGATGAGCAGTTCTTC
CASSSQGQVSGDEQFF
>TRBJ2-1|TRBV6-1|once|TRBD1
TGTGCCAGCAGTGAAACCGGGACAGGGGCTACTGAGCAGTTCTTC
CASSETGTGATEQFF
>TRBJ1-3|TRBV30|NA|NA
TGTGCCTGGAAACAGGACAGCCTCTCTGGAAACACCATATATTTT
CAWKQDSLSGNTIYF
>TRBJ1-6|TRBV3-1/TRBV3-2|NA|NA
TGTGCCAGCAGCCAAGAAATGACAAACCATAATTCACCCCTCCACTTT
CASSQEMTNHNSPLHF
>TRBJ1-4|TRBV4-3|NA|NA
TGCGCCAGCAGCCAAGACGGCAGGGCTCATGAAAAACTGTTTTTT
CASSQDGRAHEKLFF
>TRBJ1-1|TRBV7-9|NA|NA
TGTGCCAGCAGGAGATCAGGCACTGAAGCTTTCTTT
CASRRSGTEAFF
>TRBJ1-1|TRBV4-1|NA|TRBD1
TGCGCCAGCAGCCAAGTACAGGGGAGGCAAACTGAAGCTTTCTTT
CASSQVQGRQTEAFF
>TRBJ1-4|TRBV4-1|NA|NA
TGCGCCAGCAGAGCCGGGACAAGGGTAATTTTT
CASRAGTRVIF
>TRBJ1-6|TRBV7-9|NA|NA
TGTGCCAGCAGCCCCGGGATAACAAATTCACCCCTCCACTTT
CASSPGITNSPLHF
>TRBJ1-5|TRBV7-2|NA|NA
TGTGCCAGCAGTTATCGGACAGATGATCAGCCCCAGCATTTT
CASSYRTDDQPQHF
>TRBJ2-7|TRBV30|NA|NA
TGTGCCTGGAGCGGCCAGGGTTGGGAGCAGTACTTC
CAWSGQGWEQYF
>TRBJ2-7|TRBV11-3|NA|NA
TGTGCCAGCAGCTTTGGCAGGGCCTACGAGCAGTACTTC
CASSFGRAYEQYF
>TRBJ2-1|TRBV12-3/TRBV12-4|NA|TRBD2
TGTGCCAGCAGTTTAGAGCGGGGGGGCCAGTTCTTC
CASSLERGGQFF
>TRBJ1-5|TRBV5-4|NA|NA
TGTGCCAGCAGCTTCGAGTACAATCAGCCCCAGCATTTT
CASSFEYNQPQHF
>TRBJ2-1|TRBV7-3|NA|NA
TGTGCCAGCAGCTTAACTAATGTCCCCCTAAATGAGCAGTTCTTC
CASSLTNVPLNEQFF
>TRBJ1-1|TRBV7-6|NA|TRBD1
TGTGCCAGCAGCTCTCTAACAGGGGTTGAAACTGAAGCTTTCTTT
CASSSLTGVETEAFF
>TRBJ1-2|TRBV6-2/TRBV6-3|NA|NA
TGTGCCAGCAACCCAACTCGAACGGAGTTTTATGGCTACACCTTC
CASNPTRTEFYGYTF
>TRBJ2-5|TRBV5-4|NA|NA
TGTGCCAGCAGCCTACTGGGGACAAGCCAAGAGACCCAGTACTTC
CASSLLGTSQETQYF
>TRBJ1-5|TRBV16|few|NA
TGTGCCAGCAGCCAATCGAGGAATAGCAATCAGCCCCAGCATTTT
CASSQSRNSNQPQHF
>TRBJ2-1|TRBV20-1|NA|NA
TGCAGTGCAGACGAGAGGGAGCAGTTCTTC
CSADEREQFF
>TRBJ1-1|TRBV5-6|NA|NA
TGTGCCAGCAGCTTGGGTTCCGTCACTGAAGCTTTCTTT
CASSLGSVTEAFF
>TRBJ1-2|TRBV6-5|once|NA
TGTGCCAGCAGTCACGACAGGAACCCCTATGGCTACACCTTC
CASSHDRNPYGYTF
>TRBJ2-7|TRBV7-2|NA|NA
TGTGCCAGCAGCTCCCGGGACACCTACGAGCAGTACTTC
CASSSRDTYEQYF
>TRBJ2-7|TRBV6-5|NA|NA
TGTGCCAGCCTGACAGTTTCCTACGAGCAGTACTTC
CASLTVSYEQYF
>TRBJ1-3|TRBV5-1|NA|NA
TGCGCCAGCAGCTTGGGAAGTAGCTCTGGAAACACCATATATTTT
CASSLGSSSGNTIYF
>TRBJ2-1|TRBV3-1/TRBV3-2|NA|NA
TGTGCCAGCAGCCAAGAAGGGGGCTCCTACAATGAGCAGTTCTTC
CASSQEGGSYNEQFF
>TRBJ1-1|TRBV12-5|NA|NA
TGTGCTAGTGGTTTGGGACAGCTGATGAACACTGAAGCTTTCTTT
CASGLGQLMNTEAFF
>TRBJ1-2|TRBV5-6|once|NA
TGTGCCAGCAGCTTGCCAGATCATTATGGCTACACCTTC
CASSLPDHYGYTF
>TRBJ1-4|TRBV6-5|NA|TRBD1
TGTGCCAGCAAACCGGGACAGCGAGGGGGTGAAAAACTGTTTTTT
CASKPGQRGGEKLFF
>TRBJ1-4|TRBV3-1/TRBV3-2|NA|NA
TGTGCCAGCAGCCCCAGGGGTTCAACTAATGAAAAACTGTTTTTT
CASSPRGSTNEKLFF
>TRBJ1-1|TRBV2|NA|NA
TGTGCCAGCGGGGCGTCGAACACTGAAGCTTTCTTT
CASGASNTEAFF
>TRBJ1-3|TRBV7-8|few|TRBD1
TGTGCCAGCAGCGTGGGGGGCAGGGGGAATGAAAACACCATATATTTT
CASSVGGRGNENTIYF
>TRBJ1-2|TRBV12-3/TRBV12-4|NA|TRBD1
TGTGCCAGCAGTCCCCAGGGGGCCGGTGGCTACACCTTC
CASSPQGAGGYTF
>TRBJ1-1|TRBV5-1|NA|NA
TGCGCCAGCACCTTTAGCCCGGGGGAGAAGACTGAAGCTTTCTTT
CASTFSPGEKTEAFF
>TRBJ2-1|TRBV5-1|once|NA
TGCGCCAGCAGCTTGGCGCTTAGCGAGCAGTTCTTC
CASSLALSEQFF
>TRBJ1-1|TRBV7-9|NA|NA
TGTGCCAGCAGCTCCTCGGCGGGGACTGAAGCTTTCTTT
CASSSSAGTEAFF
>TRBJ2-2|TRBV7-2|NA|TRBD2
TGTGCCAGCAGCTCGGGGGAGGGCACCGGGGAGCTGTTTTTT
CASSSGEGTGELFF
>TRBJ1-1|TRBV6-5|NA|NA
TGTGCCAGCAGTTACTCCGCAGTGAACACTGAAGCTTTCTTT
CASSYSAVNTEAFF
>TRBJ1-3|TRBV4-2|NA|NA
TGTGCCAGCACCGAAAGTGGGAGGGACGGAAACACCATATATTTT
CASTESGRDGNTIYF
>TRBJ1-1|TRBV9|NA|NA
TGTGCCAGCAGCGTAGCCCAGGGCAGGCCCACTGAAGCTTTCTTT
CASSVAQGRPTEAFF
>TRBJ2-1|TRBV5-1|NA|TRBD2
TGCGCCAGCAGCCCCACTAGCGGGGGGGCCCATGAGCAGTTCTTC
CASSPTSGGAHEQFF
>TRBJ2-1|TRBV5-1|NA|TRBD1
TGCGCCAGCAGCCTAGGGGGCCCGAGCTCCTACAATGAGCAGTTCTTC
CASSLGGPSSYNEQFF
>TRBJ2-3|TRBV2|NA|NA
TGTGCCAGCAGTGAAAGGCCAGGGGCCGCAGATACGCAGTATTTT
CASSERPGAADTQYF